This T cell receptor (beta chain) originates from a study of CD8+CD57+ T cells in acquired aplastic anemia listed by TCRdb under 2018. Regarding the complete study: Extracted DNA from sorted CD4+ and CD8+ cells averaged approximately 3.4 ug, ranging from about 0.18 to 27.4 ug. CD8+CD57+ expansion was defined as a frequency above the mean frequency observed in healthy subjects.

Expansion of CD8+CD57+ cells had been shown by flow cytometry in the patients chosen for sequencing. Severe acquired aplastic anemia was diagnosed in all patients according to International Study of Aplastic Anemia and Agranulocytosis and Camitta criteria. No therapy had been received by the patients at the time of blood sampling. In the study, sorted CD4+ and CD8+ blood T cells from patients with severe aplastic anemia and from healthy subjects underwent deep sequencing of TCR repertoires. Patients were enrolled under clinicaltrials.gov protocols 00001620, 01623167, 00001397, 00071045, 00081523 and 00961064 in the USA. Ficoll-Paque density gradient centrifugation was used to isolate peripheral blood mononuclear cells. Before DNA extraction, CD4+ and CD8+ T cells were sorted by FACS or by magnetic beads. The germline V gene provides CDR1 KGHDR and CDR2 SFDVKD. The germline V end is reduced by 7 bases and the J end by 2 bases; junction bases left unmatched: 7. Including the terminal cysteine and phenylalanine, the CDR3 comprises 16 residues. Here the CDR3 DNA is all that survives: 48 bases in frame from base 1.

Here is what the overall study found, with its caveats: Around 31 CD8+ CDR3 sequences were shared between patients and controls but appeared highly expressed in patients and within their immunodominant clones. No significant difference in CD8+ Simpson's diversity was found between patients and healthy controls (P=0.060).

Genomic DNA served as template for TCR beta VDJ combination and CDR3 sequence profiling. An Illumina HiSeq 2000 was the platform used for TCR repertoire sequencing. In the source study's methods: Repertoire assessment relied on Simpson's diversity index, CDR3 size and DJ length profiles, and TRBV/TRBJ rearrangement plots. The most abundant DNA sequence in the deep sequencing data was defined as the immunodominant clone. CDR3 amino acid sequences were screened for sharing across subjects and compared with published repertoires and the VDJdb database. TCRdb reprocessing: public reads trimmed at Q25 with fastp, clones called with MiXCR, in-frame beta chains kept. Each entry is one CDR3 protein sequence, shown with its most common DNA and genes. None of the V and J calls come from the authors' own analysis; TCRdb made them. In all, the sample holds about 180,000 distinct CDR3 sequences, and about 50% of those were seen once. Approximately 12% of the sample rests with the top ten.

On this clonotype itself: The clone's antigen remains unknown. Base qualities are not recorded, but no much larger clone differs from it by a single base.

The source material was sorted CD4+, CD8+, or CD8+CD57+ T cells (not recorded which) from PBMCs. The rearrangement combines TRBV24-1 with TRBJ2-1; TRBD2 aligns with 10 central bases. The TCR was taken from a human donor with aplastic anemia. The CDR3 here reads CATSLPGLAAYNEQFF. Read as DNA, the sequence is TGTGCCACCAGCTTGCCAGGACTAGCGGCCTACAATGAGCAGTTCTTC.